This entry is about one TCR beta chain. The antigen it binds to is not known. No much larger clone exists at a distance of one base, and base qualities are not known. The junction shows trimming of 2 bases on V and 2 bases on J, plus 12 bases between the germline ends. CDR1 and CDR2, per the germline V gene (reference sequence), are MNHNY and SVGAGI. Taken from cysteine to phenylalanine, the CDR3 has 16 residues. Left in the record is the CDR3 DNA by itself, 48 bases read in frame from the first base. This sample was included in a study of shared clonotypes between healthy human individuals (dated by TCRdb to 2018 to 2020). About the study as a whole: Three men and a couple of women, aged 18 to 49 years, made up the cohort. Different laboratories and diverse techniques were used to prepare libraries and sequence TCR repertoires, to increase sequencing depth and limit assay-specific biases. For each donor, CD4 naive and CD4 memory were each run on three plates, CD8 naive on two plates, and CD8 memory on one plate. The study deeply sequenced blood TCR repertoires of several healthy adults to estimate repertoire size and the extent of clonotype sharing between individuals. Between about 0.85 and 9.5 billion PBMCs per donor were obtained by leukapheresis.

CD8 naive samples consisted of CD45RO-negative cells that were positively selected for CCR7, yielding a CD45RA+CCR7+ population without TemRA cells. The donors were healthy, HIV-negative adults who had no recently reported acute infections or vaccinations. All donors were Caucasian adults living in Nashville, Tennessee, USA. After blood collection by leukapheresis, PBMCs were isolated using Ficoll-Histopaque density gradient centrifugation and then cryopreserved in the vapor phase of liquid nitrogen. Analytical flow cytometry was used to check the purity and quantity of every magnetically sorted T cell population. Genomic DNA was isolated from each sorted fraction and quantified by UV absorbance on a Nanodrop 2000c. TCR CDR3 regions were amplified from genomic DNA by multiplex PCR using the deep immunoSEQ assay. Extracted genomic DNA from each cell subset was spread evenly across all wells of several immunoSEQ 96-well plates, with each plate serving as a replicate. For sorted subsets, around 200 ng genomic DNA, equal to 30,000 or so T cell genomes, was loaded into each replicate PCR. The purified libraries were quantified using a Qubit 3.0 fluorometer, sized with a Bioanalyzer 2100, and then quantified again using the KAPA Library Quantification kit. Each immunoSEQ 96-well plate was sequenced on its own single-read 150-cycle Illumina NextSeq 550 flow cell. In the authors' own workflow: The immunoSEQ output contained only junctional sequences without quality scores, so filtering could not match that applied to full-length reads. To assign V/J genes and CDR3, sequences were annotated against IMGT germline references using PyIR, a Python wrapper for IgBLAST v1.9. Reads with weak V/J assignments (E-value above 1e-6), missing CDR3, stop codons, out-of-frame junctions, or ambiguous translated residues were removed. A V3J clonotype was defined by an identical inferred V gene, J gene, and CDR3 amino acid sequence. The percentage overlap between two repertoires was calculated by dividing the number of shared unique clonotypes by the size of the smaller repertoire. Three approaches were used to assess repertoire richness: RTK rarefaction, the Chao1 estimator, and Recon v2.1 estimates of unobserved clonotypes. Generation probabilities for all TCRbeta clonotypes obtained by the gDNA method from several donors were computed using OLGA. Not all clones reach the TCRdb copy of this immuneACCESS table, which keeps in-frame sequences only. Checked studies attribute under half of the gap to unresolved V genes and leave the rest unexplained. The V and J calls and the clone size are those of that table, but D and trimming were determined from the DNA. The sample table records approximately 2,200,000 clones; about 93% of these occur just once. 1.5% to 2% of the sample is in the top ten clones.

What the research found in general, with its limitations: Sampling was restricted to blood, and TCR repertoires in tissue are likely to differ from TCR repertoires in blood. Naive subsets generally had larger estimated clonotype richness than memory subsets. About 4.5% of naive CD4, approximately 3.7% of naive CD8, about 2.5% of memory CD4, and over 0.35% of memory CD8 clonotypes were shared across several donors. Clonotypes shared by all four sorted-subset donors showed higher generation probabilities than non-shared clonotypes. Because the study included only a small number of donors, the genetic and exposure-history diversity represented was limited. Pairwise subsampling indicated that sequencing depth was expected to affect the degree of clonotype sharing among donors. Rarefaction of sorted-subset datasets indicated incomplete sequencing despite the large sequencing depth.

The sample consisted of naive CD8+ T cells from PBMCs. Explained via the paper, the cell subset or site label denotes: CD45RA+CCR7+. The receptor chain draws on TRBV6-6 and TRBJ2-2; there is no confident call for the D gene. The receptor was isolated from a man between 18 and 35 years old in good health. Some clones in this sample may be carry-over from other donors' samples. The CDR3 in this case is CASSYVAITNTGELFF. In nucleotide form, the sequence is TGTGCCAGCAGTTACGTTGCGATCACTAACACCGGGGAGCTGTTTTTT.